The sequence of this T cell receptor (beta chain) was determined in a study of blood T cell repertoires in COVID-19. Turning to the study itself: PBMCs, B-cell-depleted T cells, or T cells provided the cDNA or gDNA that made up the material.

This clone was found once. Per the study methods: Nucleated cell counts were estimated from reference gene primer amplification. Libraries were prepared by immunoSEQ multiplex PCR; TCRdb keeps only in-frame clonotypes and omits some of them. Clone size and the V and J calls come from that table; the DNA yielded D and trimming. The profile shows 85,000 to 120,000 clones, more than 75% of them singletons. This TCR came from a man between 60 and 70 years old with active or convalescent COVID-19. Material: peripheral blood.

CDR3 nucleotides: TGTGCCAGCAGCCACGGACAGTTAAATGAAAAACTGTTTTTT. Translating gives CASSHGQLNEKLFF. This chain uses TRBV7-9 with TRBJ1-4, with a possible D match to TRBD1 (6 bases). V was shortened by 5 bases and J by 5 bases, with 12 bases between the two germline ends. This CDR3 region has 14 residues. The V gene's germline CDR1 is SEHNR and CDR2 FQNEAQ (reference sequence). The full variable domain, rest sourced from reference TRBV7-9 and TRBJ1-4, is DTGVSQNPRHKITKRGQNVTFRCDPISEHNRLYWYRQTLGQGPEFLTYFQNEAQLEKSRLLSDRFSAERPKGSFSTLEIQRTEQGDSAMYLCASSHGQLNEKLFFGSGTQLSVL.